The next 29 T cell receptor beta chains were all read from a single sample in a study of cytomegalovirus exposure and HLA in healthy donors. The PCR contained 60 Vbeta and 13 Jbeta primers. Sequencing was performed with immunoSEQ multiplex PCR; in TCRdb, only in-frame clones are kept and a portion is missing. The repertoire has around 150,000 clones, approximately 80% of them found once; the top ten carry 1.4%. Source material: PBMCs. These receptors were collected from a male donor in good health and CMV-seronegative.

The chain is built from TRBV4-1 and TRBJ2-5; 11 bases map to TRBD1. V lost 1 base to trimming and J lost 3 bases; unmatched junction nucleotides: 7. Germline CDR1 is MGHRA and CDR2 is YSYEKL. The CDR3 sequence is 17 residues long. CDR3 bases: TGCGCCAGCAGCCAAGGTCCCGGGACAGGGGGTAAAGAGACCCAGTACTTC. Protein: CASSQGPGTGGKETQYF.

The V call is TRBV5-1, the J call TRBJ2-2, with TRBD1 matching 8 bases. Germline V gene lookup returns CDR1 SGHRS and CDR2 YFSETQ. The ends lost 7 bases at V and 3 bases at J; junction bases unmatched: 5. This CDR3 region has 14 residues. CDR3 sequence: CASQGARDTGELFF. The CDR3, as DNA: TGCGCCAGCCAGGGGGCCCGAGACACCGGGGAGCTGTTTTTT.

This chain connects TRBV7-3 to TRBJ2-1; tentatively, D is TRBD1 (6 bases). The V gene's germline CDR1 is SGHTA and CDR2 FQGTGA. The V end lost 4 bases, the J end lost 9 bases, and 13 bases lay between the germline ends. The length of the CDR3 is 13 residues. CDR3 nucleotides: TGTGCCAGCAGCTCCACAGGGATCAGTGAGCAGTTCTTC. It encodes CASSSTGISEQFF.

This rearrangement joins TRBV2 to TRBJ2-7; D is possibly TRBD2 (5 bases). From germline, CDR1 is SNHLY and CDR2 FYNNEI. V lost 7 bases, J lost 12 bases, and 16 bases lay in between. CDR3 size: 11 residues. CDR3 bases: TGTGCCAGCAAGGGAGAAAGGGTGGTGTACTTC. It specifies CASKGERVVYF. The full variable domain, completed using reference TRBV2 and TRBJ2-7, is EPEVTQTPSHQVTQMGQEVILRCVPISNHLYFYWYRQILGQKVEFLVSFYNNEISEKSEIFDDQFSVERPDGSNFTLKIRSTKLEDSAMYFCASKGERVVYFGPGTRLTVT.

The chain links TRBV30 to TRBJ1-1; 7 nucleotides agree with TRBD1. Germline V gene lookup returns CDR1 GTSNPN and CDR2 SVGIG (reference sequence). The CDR3 runs to 13 residues. V shed 4 bases and J 3 bases; nucleotides not matched to a gene: 5. CDR3 coding DNA: TGTGCCTGGAAGGGGGCCCGGGACACTGAAGCTTTCTTT. Translating it yields CAWKGARDTEAFF.

The table lists this clone with a count of one. The genes are TRBV28 and TRBJ2-7, with 15 bases lining up with TRBD2. Trimming took 6 bases from V and 5 from J; bases not matched to a gene: 8. Germline assignment: CDR1 MDHEN and CDR2 SYDVKM. This CDR3 has 16 amino acids. The CDR3 is CASSKMGLAGGHEQYF. In DNA form, the CDR3 reads TGTGCCAGCAGCAAAATGGGACTAGCGGGAGGTCACGAGCAGTACTTC.

V usage is TRBV7-2 and J usage is TRBJ2-7; D might be TRBD1 (5 bases). CDR1 is SGHTA and CDR2 is FQGNSA in the germline V gene. V lost 5 bases to trimming and J lost 5 bases, with 13 bases between them. This CDR3 spans 13 amino acids. The CDR3 nucleotides are TGTGCCAGCAGCCAAACAGGATCTCACGAGCAGTACTTC. Its protein product is CASSQTGSHEQYF.

The rearrangement joins TRBV2 to TRBJ2-3; a weak D match, TRBD2 (5 bases). Germline CDR1 reads SNHLY; CDR2 reads FYNNEI. V was shortened by 4 bases and J by 2 bases, with 10 bases between the two germline ends. The CDR3 extends over 14 amino acids. CDR3 in DNA: TGTGCCAGCAGTGCGGAGCGGACCACAGATACGCAGTATTTT. Translation gives CASSAERTTDTQYF.

This clone was detected only a few times. The chain joins TRBV7-2 to TRBJ2-7, with 10 bases identical to TRBD2. The V gene's germline CDR1 is SGHTA and CDR2 FQGNSA. V dropped 5 bases and J dropped 2; count of bases not matched to a gene: 6. The length of the CDR3 is 15 residues. CDR3 amino acids: CASSRGLAVAYEQYF. The CDR3 DNA is TGTGCCAGCAGCCGAGGACTAGCGGTCGCCTACGAGCAGTACTTC.

The rearrangement links TRBV7-6 to TRBJ2-3; 11 positions match TRBD1. J was trimmed by 5 bases and V by 1 base; bases with no gene match: 5. Germline assignment: CDR1 SGHVS and CDR2 FNYEAQ. The CDR3 has 16 residues. The CDR3 sequence: CASSLGTGTGGDTQYF. CDR3 coding DNA: TGTGCCAGCAGCTTAGGTACCGGGACAGGGGGAGATACGCAGTATTTT. The variable domain in full, completed from reference TRBV7-6 and TRBJ2-3, reads GAGVSQSPRYKVTKRGQDVALRCDPISGHVSLYWYRQALGQGPEFLTYFNYEAQQDKSGLPNDRFSAERPEGSISTLTIQRTEQRDSAMYRCASSLGTGTGGDTQYFGPGTRLTVL.

As for this clone: One junction end does not reproduce the germline sequence, and a read error may be involved. The identical CDR3 is also encoded by other nucleotide sequences in the sample. This chain joins TRBV7-7 and TRBJ2-2; tentative D call: TRBD2 (5 bases). CDR3 length: 14 amino acids. From germline, CDR1 is SSHAT and CDR2 FNYEAQ (reference sequence). The CDR3 reads CASSRTGISGELFF. For the CDR3, the DNA is TGTGCTAGCAGCCGCACGGGGATTAGTGGGGAGCTGTTTTTT.

This clone was found once. Here the CDR3 DNA reads TGTGCCAGCAGCGCCGGGACAGCCGTTCCCCTCGAGCAGTACTTC. It encodes CASSAGTAVPLEQYF. This chain connects TRBV11-1 to TRBJ2-7; 7 bases are shared with TRBD1. CDR3 length equals 15 residues. After removal of 5 bases from V and 6 bases from J, the junction contained 13 bases not matched to a gene. The V gene's germline CDR1 is SGHAT and CDR2 FQDESV (reference sequence).

CDR3 amino acids: CASSPRSGYGYTF. CDR3 nucleotide sequence: TGTGCCAGCAGCCCCCGGTCGGGTTATGGCTACACCTTC. This chain connects TRBV9 to TRBJ1-2, with D hard to call. CDR3 length: 13 amino acids. Trimming removed 4 bases at V and 5 bases at J, with 12 bases between. Per the germline V gene, CDR1 is SGDLS and CDR2 is YYNGEE. Looking up the rest from reference TRBV9 and TRBJ1-2 gives the full variable domain: DSGVTQTPKHLITATGQRVTLRCSPRSGDLSVYWYQQSLDQGLQFLIQYYNGEERAKGNILERFSAQQFPDLHSELNLSSLELGDSALYFCASSPRSGYGYTFGSGTRLTVV.

This rearrangement joins TRBV7-2 to TRBJ2-7; the D gene is possibly TRBD1 (5 bases). Germline V CDR1 and CDR2: SGHTA, FQGNSA. This CDR3 has 13 amino acids. Trimming stripped 3 bases from V and 7 bases from J, with 13 bases between. CDR3 bases: TGTGCCAGCAGCTTGGGGCAGGGTGGAGAGCAGTACTTC. It codes for CASSLGQGGEQYF.

The chain joins TRBV11-2 to TRBJ2-2, with 9 positions matching TRBD1. With 5 bases clipped from V and 2 bases from J, the junction kept 9 bases outside the gene matches. CDR3 length: 17 residues. Germline V gives CDR1 SGHAT, CDR2 FQNNGV. CDR3 DNA sequence: TGTGCCAGCAGCAAATACGTGGGACAGGGTAACACCGGGGAGCTGTTTTTT. Translating it yields CASSKYVGQGNTGELFF.

The rearrangement uses TRBV5-1 and TRBJ2-7, with 7 bases identical to TRBD1. The CDR3 is 14 residues long. In germline, CDR1 is SGHRS, CDR2 YFSETQ. V lost 4 bases and J lost 5; bases outside the gene matches: 9. The CDR3 is CASSHRGTLDEQYF. The CDR3 DNA sequence: TGCGCCAGCAGCCACAGGGGTACCCTGGACGAGCAGTACTTC. Full variable domain (outside the CDR3, taken from reference TRBV5-1 and TRBJ2-7): KAGVTQTPRYLIKTRGQQVTLSCSPISGHRSVSWYQQTPGQGLQFLFEYFSETQRNKGNFPGRFSGRQFSNSRSEMNVSTLELGDSALYLCASSHRGTLDEQYFGPGTRLTVT.

This chain connects TRBV7-2 to TRBJ1-1; TRBD1 is a possible D gene (5 bases). The CDR3 is 12 residues long. Germline V gene data show CDR1 as SGHTA and CDR2 as FQGNSA. Trimming removed 5 bases from V and 6 bases from J, with 10 bases in between. The CDR3 region has the DNA TGTGCCAGCAGCGAAGCGGGGGCTGAAGCTTTCTTT. This gives the protein CASSEAGAEAFF.

This rearrangement joins TRBV7-9 to TRBJ2-3, with 13 bases matching TRBD2. Germline CDR1 and CDR2: SEHNR and FQNEAQ (reference sequence). The junction had 5 bases not matched to a gene; V was cut back by 5 bases and J by 3 bases. This CDR3 has 16 amino acids. CDR3 loop: CASSGRTSGRTDTQYF. The CDR3 DNA is TGTGCCAGCAGCGGACGGACTAGCGGGAGAACAGATACGCAGTATTTT.

The J gene is TRBJ2-1, the V gene TRBV7-2; D not resolved. Germline V gene sequence: CDR1 SGHTA, CDR2 FQGNSA. This CDR3 spans 12 amino acids. Trimming cost V 0 bases and J 9 bases, with 6 bases left between them. The CDR3 here is CASSLAFGEQFF. DNA for the CDR3: TGTGCCAGCAGCTTAGCGTTCGGTGAGCAGTTCTTC.

The chain uses TRBV6-5 and TRBJ2-3; the match to TRBD2 covers 7 bases. J lost 10 bases, V lost 5 bases, and 12 bases had no gene match. Germline assignment: CDR1 MNHEY and CDR2 SVGAGI. There are 14 residues in the CDR3. The DNA for the CDR3 is TGTGCCAGCAGTCCGAGCTTAGCGGGTGATGCGCAGTATTTT. As protein: CASSPSLAGDAQYF.

This clone appeared a few times. The chain carries TRBV5-6 and TRBJ2-2, with TRBD2 as a possible D gene (5 bases). Germline V gene data show CDR1 as SGHDT and CDR2 as YYEEEE. V was cut by 2 bases and J by 6 bases, with 5 bases left in between. The CDR3 totals 12 residues. The CDR3 coding sequence is TGTGCCAGCAGCTTCGGGGCCGGGGAGCTGTTTTTT. As protein: CASSFGAGELFF.

The chain is built from TRBV7-9 and TRBJ1-2; unclear D gene. In germline, CDR1 is SEHNR, CDR2 FQNEAQ (reference sequence). CDR3 length: 16 residues. With 5 bases removed from V and 4 bases from J, the gap between germline ends came to 20 bases. CDR3 DNA: TGTGCCAGCAGCCCTATCCCCAACCGCAGGCTCTATGGCTACACCTTC. Residues: CASSPIPNRRLYGYTF.

The table lists this clone with a count of one. The chain employs TRBV9 and TRBJ2-3; 7 bases fit TRBD2. V lost 0 bases, J lost 4 bases, and 8 bases stayed unmatched. Germline V gene sequence: CDR1 SGDLS, CDR2 YYNGEE. The CDR3 sequence is 16 residues long. CDR3 region: CASSVAAGVGPDTQYF. The CDR3 bases are TGTGCCAGCAGCGTAGCCGCGGGGGTGGGCCCAGATACGCAGTATTTT.

The chain joins TRBV5-6 to TRBJ2-4; D unresolved. The CDR3 loop spans 14 amino acids. Germline V gene data show CDR1 as SGHDT and CDR2 as YYEEEE. Between the trimmed V and J ends, which lost 6 bases and 0 bases, there was a span of 10 bases. This CDR3 reads CASTSPLAKNIQYF. The CDR3 coding sequence is TGTGCCAGCACCTCTCCTTTAGCCAAAAACATTCAGTACTTC.

The chain carries TRBV6-5 and TRBJ2-2; tentative D call: TRBD2 (7 bases). The CDR3 spans 16 residues. Germline V gives CDR1 MNHEY, CDR2 SVGAGI. The germline V and J ends were trimmed by 2 bases and 6 bases, with 16 bases remaining between them. CDR3 protein: CASSYPKQGGAGELFF. The CDR3 region has the DNA TGTGCCAGCAGTTACCCGAAACAGGGAGGGGCCGGGGAGCTGTTTTTT.

V is TRBV30 and J is TRBJ2-2; 7 bases map to TRBD2. The V gene end was trimmed by 8 bases and the J gene end by 7 bases; junction bases not matched to a gene: 10. CDR1 is GTSNPN, CDR2 SVGIG, per germline (reference sequence). The CDR3 loop spans 13 amino acids. DNA of the CDR3: TGTGCCCGAACCCCCAGGGAGGGCGGGGAGCTGTTTTTT. Encoded protein: CARTPREGGELFF.

This clone occurred a few times. V gene TRBV20-1 combines with J gene TRBJ2-1, with 7 nucleotides matching TRBD1. Trimming at V came to 1 base and at J to 12 bases, leaving 3 bases not matched to a gene. Germline V gene lookup returns CDR1 DFQATT and CDR2 SNEGSKA (reference sequence). CDR3 length: 11 residues. Here the CDR3 DNA reads TGCAGTGCTAGAGTCCCAGGGGGGCAGTTCTTC. As protein: CSARVPGGQFF.

This chain uses TRBV6-6 with TRBJ2-5, with TRBD2 as a possible D gene (5 bases). Trimming pared 5 bases from V and 3 bases from J, leaving 13 bases between. The length of the CDR3 is 14 residues. Germline loops: CDR1 MNHNY, CDR2 SVGAGI (reference sequence). The DNA for the CDR3 is TGTGCCAGCAGTCTTCGGACGGAGGAAGAGACCCAGTACTTC. As protein: CASSLRTEEETQYF.

This sequence joins TRBV9 and TRBJ2-7; D is undetermined. The CDR3 runs 12 residues. The germline V gene encodes CDR1 SGDLS and CDR2 YYNGEE. Trimming shortened V by 0 bases and J by 6 bases, and 7 bases separated the two germline ends. The CDR3 spells CASSVDEAEQYF. The CDR3 DNA is TGTGCCAGCAGCGTAGACGAGGCCGAGCAGTACTTC.